This entry lists 23 T cell receptor beta chains sequenced from one sample in a study of T cell changes during pregnancy in multiple sclerosis. The method was immunoSEQ multiplex PCR; TCRdb's version includes in-frame clones alone and lacks a portion of them. This table holds 90,000 to 100,000 clones, approximately 90% found once. Here the sequenced sample was peripheral blood, taken after pregnancy. The origin of the receptors is a female donor in good health, enrolled as a control in a pregnancy study.

The rearrangement links TRBV4-1 to TRBJ1-2; 7 positions agree with TRBD1. V shed 5 bases and J 6 bases; nucleotides not matched to a gene: 12. The CDR3 runs 15 residues. CDR1 and CDR2 (germline): MGHRA, YSYEKL. In DNA, the CDR3 is TGCGCCAGCAGCGAACCCGGGACAGTGGAAGATGGCTACACCTTC. Its protein product is CASSEPGTVEDGYTF.

This sequence joins TRBV18 and TRBJ2-7; D might be TRBD2 (5 bases). Germline values: CDR1 KGHSH, CDR2 LQKENI. The CDR3 extends over 13 amino acids. Trimming took 3 bases from V and 3 from J, leaving 9 bases between them. The DNA for the CDR3 is TGTGCCAGCTCACCTTCGGGATTCTACGAGCAGTACTTC. Protein sequence: CASSPSGFYEQYF.

This chain links TRBV18 with TRBJ2-5; TRBD1 matches 7 bases. CDR3 size: 15 residues. The V segment lost 2 bases and the J segment 3 bases; nucleotides outside the gene matches: 6. In germline, CDR1 is KGHSH, CDR2 LQKENI. The CDR3 spells CASSPFGQAKETQYF. The CDR3 DNA sequence: TGTGCCAGCTCACCATTTGGACAGGCCAAAGAGACCCAGTACTTC.

The chain joins TRBV28 to TRBJ1-5, with D possibly matching TRBD1 (6 bases). CDR3 length equals 16 residues. V was clipped by 3 bases and J by 7 bases, with 19 bases between them. Germline V gene data show CDR1 as MDHEN and CDR2 as SYDVKM. The chain's CDR3 is CASSLSGVPNAQPQHF. CDR3 in DNA: TGTGCCAGCAGTTTGTCAGGGGTTCCAAACGCGCAGCCCCAGCATTTT.

As concerns this clone: At the DNA level, this CDR3 is encoded by other sequences in the same sample as well. V and J are TRBV5-6 and TRBJ2-5; TRBD2 agrees at 12 bases. CDR1 and CDR2 (germline): SGHDT, YYEEEE. V lost 4 bases to trimming and J lost 5 bases; unmatched junction nucleotides: 3. CDR3 length: 14 amino acids. The CDR3 here is CASSLAGGAETQYF. The DNA of the CDR3 is TGTGCCAGCAGCCTAGCGGGGGGGGCTGAGACCCAGTACTTC.

The J gene is TRBJ2-5, the V gene TRBV27; TRBD2 aligns across 10 bases. Unmatched junction bases numbered 3, after V lost 4 bases and J lost 7 bases. The CDR3 runs to 13 residues. Germline CDR1 and CDR2: MNHEY and SMNVEV (reference sequence). CDR3 in DNA: TGTGCCAGCAGTTCTAGCGGGAGTACGACCCAGTACTTC. Its protein is CASSSSGSTTQYF.

The chain carries TRBV5-4 and TRBJ2-1; TRBD2 matches at 10 bases. The CDR3 runs to 15 residues. J was trimmed by 8 bases and V by 0 bases; bases with no gene match: 5. Germline loops: CDR1 SGHNT, CDR2 YYREEE (reference sequence). This CDR3 reads CASSLVLAGADEQFF. The CDR3 DNA sequence: TGTGCCAGCAGCTTGGTTCTAGCGGGAGCCGATGAGCAGTTCTTC.

The gene calls are TRBV27 and TRBJ1-4; D remains ambiguous. This CDR3 is 14 amino acids long. V was pared by 6 bases and J by 0 bases, with 8 bases between. Germline-derived CDR1 and CDR2 are MNHEY and SMNVEV (reference sequence). The chain's CDR3 is CASRGAATNEKLFF. The DNA of the CDR3 is TGTGCCAGCAGGGGAGCAGCAACTAATGAAAAACTGTTTTTT.

This clone was observed once. The chain uses TRBV13 and TRBJ2-5; TRBD2 agrees at 11 bases. From germline, CDR1 is PRHDT and CDR2 FYEKMQ (reference sequence). CDR3 size: 18 residues. The V and J ends lost 5 bases and 3 bases, in that order; junction bases with no gene match: 14. The CDR3 loop reads CASSPRVAGGPEEETQYF. Here the CDR3 DNA reads TGTGCCAGCAGCCCGCGGGTAGCGGGGGGGCCGGAGGAAGAGACCCAGTACTTC.

The chain joins TRBV6-4 to TRBJ2-3; 7 positions agree with TRBD2. CDR1 is MRHNA, CDR2 SNTAGT, per germline. There are 16 residues in the CDR3. Unmatched junction bases numbered 4, after V lost 1 base and J lost 0 bases. The CDR3 region is CASSDFWRGSTDTQYF. The CDR3 nucleotides are TGTGCCAGCAGTGACTTTTGGCGGGGGAGCACAGATACGCAGTATTTT.

The chain uses TRBV7-9 and TRBJ1-3, with D tentatively TRBD1 (6 bases). Looked up from germline, CDR1 is SEHNR and CDR2 is FQNEAQ (reference sequence). CDR3 length: 15 residues. V lost 5 bases and J 0 bases, leaving 11 bases between the germline ends. This CDR3 is CASSPRGNSGNTIYF. DNA of the CDR3: TGTGCCAGCAGCCCCAGGGGAAACTCTGGAAACACCATATATTTT. Looking up the rest from reference TRBV7-9 and TRBJ1-3 gives the full variable domain: DTGVSQNPRHKITKRGQNVTFRCDPISEHNRLYWYRQTLGQGPEFLTYFQNEAQLEKSRLLSDRFSAERPKGSFSTLEIQRTEQGDSAMYLCASSPRGNSGNTIYFGEGSWLTVV.

V is TRBV18 and J is TRBJ1-2, with D unresolved. Germline CDR1 reads KGHSH; CDR2 reads LQKENI. Trimming pared 2 bases from V and 2 bases from J, leaving 15 bases between. The CDR3 is made up of 16 amino acids. CDR3 bases: TGTGCCAGCTCACCAAACGCCGGGAAAATCAACTATGGCTACACCTTC. As protein: CASSPNAGKINYGYTF.

The chain is built from TRBV27 and TRBJ1-5; D is undetermined. The CDR3 is 17 amino acids. Germline CDR1 MNHEY, CDR2 SMNVEV (reference sequence). V was pared by 1 base and J by 1 base, with 14 bases between. Here the CDR3 DNA reads TGTGCCAGCAGTTTATTTGCAACTCCTTCCAGCAATCAGCCCCAGCATTTT. Protein: CASSLFATPSSNQPQHF.

The sample holds one count of this clone. This chain links TRBV2 with TRBJ2-1, with D tentatively TRBD1 (7 bases). CDR1 SNHLY and CDR2 FYNNEI come from the germline V gene. This CDR3 comprises 16 residues. V dropped 1 base and J dropped 7 bases, with 17 bases sitting between them. The CDR3 reads CASSEGWETGRNEQFF. Here the CDR3 DNA reads TGTGCCAGCAGTGAAGGGTGGGAGACAGGGAGGAATGAGCAGTTCTTC.

This chain uses TRBV28 with TRBJ2-7, with 10 bases identical to TRBD2. Germline values: CDR1 MDHEN, CDR2 SYDVKM. This CDR3 contains 13 residues. The DNA for the CDR3 is TGTGGGATTGCTAGCGGGAGTTCCTACGAGCAGTACTTC. This codes for CGIASGSSYEQYF.

In nucleotides, the CDR3 is TGTGCCAGCAGCTTGCCATTCGGTGATGGCTATGGCTACACCTTC. Translated: CASSLPFGDGYGYTF. The V gene is TRBV5-4, the J gene TRBJ1-2; D call uncertain. Trimming left V 1 base short and J 4 bases short, with 14 bases between. The CDR3 is made up of 15 amino acids. From germline, CDR1 is SGHNT and CDR2 YYREEE (reference sequence).

V and J are TRBV4-1 and TRBJ2-4, with D perhaps matching TRBD1 (9 bases). The V gene lost 3 bases and the J gene lost 8 bases, with 26 bases spanning the gap. This CDR3 comprises 18 residues. The germline gives CDR1 MGHRA, CDR2 YSYEKL. CDR3 bases: TGCGCCAGCAGCCACGGGGGGGAGGGACAGGGTCTCTTTGACATTCAGTACTTC. It codes for CASSHGGEGQGLFDIQYF.

This chain links TRBV10-3 with TRBJ2-7; 13 bases align to TRBD2. Per germline, CDR1 ENHRY and CDR2 SYGVKD. Trimming at V came to 5 bases and at J to 0 bases, leaving 4 bases not matched to a gene. There are 16 residues in the CDR3. The CDR3 DNA follows: TGTGCCATCAGTAAATGGACTAGCGGGAGCTCCTACGAGCAGTACTTC. Amino acid sequence: CAISKWTSGSSYEQYF.

Comments on this clone: A read error may produce the germline difference seen at one junction end. The chain combines TRBV7-7 with TRBJ2-7, with a weak D call TRBD1 (6 bases). From germline, CDR1 is SSHAT and CDR2 FNYEAQ (reference sequence). CDR3 length: 14 residues. In DNA, the CDR3 is TGTGCTAGCAGCTTAACCCGGGACAACTACGAGCAGTACTTC. Translation: CASSLTRDNYEQYF.

The rearrangement links TRBV7-6 to TRBJ2-3; D unresolved. Germline V gene sequence: CDR1 SGHVS, CDR2 FNYEAQ. V lost 0 bases and J lost 7, with 11 bases in between. The CDR3 contains 14 residues. The CDR3 DNA reads TGTGCCAGCAGCTTAGCGGGCTCCTATTATACGCAGTATTTT. It translates to CASSLAGSYYTQYF. Complete variable domain (other parts from reference TRBV7-6 and TRBJ2-3): GAGVSQSPRYKVTKRGQDVALRCDPISGHVSLYWYRQALGQGPEFLTYFNYEAQQDKSGLPNDRFSAERPEGSISTLTIQRTEQRDSAMYRCASSLAGSYYTQYFGPGTRLTVL.

The gene calls are TRBV13 and TRBJ2-3; D might be TRBD2 (5 bases). Deletions cut 5 bases from V and 4 bases from J, with 10 bases between. Germline CDR1 is PRHDT and CDR2 is FYEKMQ (reference sequence). The CDR3 runs 13 residues. The CDR3 loop reads CASSPTGADTQYF. As DNA, the CDR3 is TGTGCCAGCAGCCCAACCGGGGCAGATACGCAGTATTTT.

The genes are TRBV7-3 and TRBJ2-7, with TRBD1 matching over 7 bases. The germline CDR1 and CDR2 sequences are SGHTA and FQGTGA. The CDR3 contains 12 residues. The ends lost 7 bases at V and 6 bases at J; junction bases unmatched: 6. CDR3 sequence: CASTLTGPEQYF. The CDR3 nucleotides are TGTGCCAGCACCCTGACAGGGCCCGAGCAGTACTTC.

This chain links TRBV6-1 with TRBJ1-5; tentatively, D is TRBD1 (5 bases). This CDR3 comprises 13 residues. Germline V gene lookup returns CDR1 MNHNS and CDR2 SASEGT. Trimming left V 3 bases short and J 7 bases short, with 10 bases between. CDR3 in DNA: TGTGCCAGCAGTGAGGGGCTGGGACAGCCCCAGCATTTT. It codes for CASSEGLGQPQHF.